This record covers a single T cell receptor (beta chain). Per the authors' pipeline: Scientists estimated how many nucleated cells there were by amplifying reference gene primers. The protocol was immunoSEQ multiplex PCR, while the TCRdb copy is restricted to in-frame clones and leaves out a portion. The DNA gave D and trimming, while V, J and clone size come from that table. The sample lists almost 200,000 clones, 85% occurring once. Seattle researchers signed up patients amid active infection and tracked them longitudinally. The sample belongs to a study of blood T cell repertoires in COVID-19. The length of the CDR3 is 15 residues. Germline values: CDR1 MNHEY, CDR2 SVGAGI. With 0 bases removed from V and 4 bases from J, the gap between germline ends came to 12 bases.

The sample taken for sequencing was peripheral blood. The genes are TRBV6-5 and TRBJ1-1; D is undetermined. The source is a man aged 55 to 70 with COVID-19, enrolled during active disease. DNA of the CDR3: TGTGCCAGCAGTTACTCGACGGGAGGTGGCACTGAAGCTTTCTTT. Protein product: CASSYSTGGGTEAFF.